This T cell receptor beta chain was obtained from a study of technical replicates of blood from a few donors. The data were produced by immunoSEQ multiplex PCR, yet TCRdb's version contains in-frame clones alone and is incomplete. The data show around 58,000 clones, 87% seen once. J lost 7 bases, V lost 7 bases, and 12 bases had no gene match. Germline loops: CDR1 SGHTA, CDR2 FQGNSA. This CDR3 region has 15 residues. The sample consisted of PBMCs. The chain links TRBV7-2 to TRBJ2-2; 7 bases agree with TRBD1. The origin of this receptor is a human donor in good health. Some clones in this sample may be carry-over from other donors' samples. The chain's CDR3 is CASNLNPGGSGELFF. The DNA for the CDR3 is TGTGCCAGCAACCTAAACCCAGGGGGAAGCGGGGAGCTGTTTTTT.